This T cell receptor beta chain was recorded in a study of blood T cell repertoires in COVID-19. Whole-study context: Some COVID-19 samples were acute and others convalescent; all came from the United States, Italy and Spain.

As for this clone: The same CDR3 can be traced to other DNA sequences in this sample.

Profiling relied on immunoSEQ multiplex PCR, and the TCRdb table lists in-frame clones only, not all of them. The sample has approximately 270,000 clones, 85% to 95% seen once; the top ten hold approximately 2.9%. CDR3 size: 14 residues. Germline lookup yields CDR1 MNHEY and CDR2 SVGAGI. The V gene end was trimmed by 6 bases and the J gene end by 3 bases; junction bases not matched to a gene: 4. Participants in the exposed group had met a COVID-19 case in the 2 weeks before joining the study. The sample consisted of PBMCs or T cells enriched from blood (not recorded which). This sequence was found in a middle-aged man who had been exposed to COVID-19. The chain uses TRBV6-5 and TRBJ1-1; 10 bases fit TRBD1. In nucleotides, the CDR3 is TGTGCCAGCAGCCGGACAGGGGGGGACACTGAAGCTTTCTTT. Its translation is CASSRTGGDTEAFF.